This TCR beta chain was identified in a study of blood T cells in healthy people across ages. V was pared by 2 bases and J by 6 bases, with 24 bases between. Looked up from germline, CDR1 is LGHDT and CDR2 is YNNKEL (reference sequence). The CDR3 sequence is 18 residues long. The use of a sample-barcoded 5' primer and a J-beta primer mix characterized a second PCR of roughly 7 to 12 cycles. Carrying 12 random nucleotides, a template-switch adaptor labeled each individual cDNA molecule. TCRdb recomputed calls from the 5' RACE reads with MiXCR, one row per CDR3 protein. The sample has about 800,000 distinct CDR3 sequences; 20% to 30% are singletons. On this clonotype itself: Antigen unknown.

General study points: Higher diversity and more naive CD4+ cells were features of long-lived donors, compared to aged donors. Observed TCR beta diversity per million T cells went down as age went up. This fall followed a roughly linear course with age.

Another study also made use of these data, one on T cells of mothers and their children.

The sequenced sample was blood. The chain links TRBV3-1 to TRBJ2-3; D possibly matches TRBD1 or TRBD2 (6 bases each). The sequence came from a boy aged 5-17 years in good health. CDR3 coding DNA: TGTGCCAGCAGCCAAATAGTGACGAGGGGGGTATTATCGGATACGCAGTATTTT. Its translation is CASSQIVTRGVLSDTQYF.